Detailed here is one T cell receptor beta chain. The CDR3 consists of 13 residues. Trimming stripped 8 bases from V and 7 bases from J, with 15 bases between. Germline V gene sequence: CDR1 MNHEY, CDR2 SMNVEV (reference sequence). The protocol was immunoSEQ multiplex PCR, while the TCRdb copy is restricted to in-frame clones and leaves out a portion. The sample lists under 50,000 clones, around 95% occurring once. The sample belongs to a study of T cell changes during pregnancy in multiple sclerosis. Sequencing used CD8+ T cells from peripheral blood mononuclear cells, obtained in the first trimester of pregnancy. This sequence was found in a female donor with multiple sclerosis, enrolled in a pregnancy study. The chain carries TRBV27 and TRBJ1-5, with D unresolved. The CDR3 region has the DNA TGTGCCAGCTCCGACGGTTTGCGGCAGCCCCAGCATTTT. Its translation: CASSDGLRQPQHF.